This passage covers 28 T cell receptor beta chains from one sample sequenced in a study of blood T cell repertoires in COVID-19. The repertoire was sequenced with immunoSEQ multiplex PCR; TCRdb's copy has only in-frame clones and lacks some. This sample has about 300,000 clones, with roughly nine tenths found just once. Input material: peripheral blood. These receptors came from a woman aged 30 to 39 with COVID-19, enrolled during active disease.

The V gene is TRBV5-6, the J gene TRBJ1-2; D gene uncertain. CDR1 is SGHDT, CDR2 YYEEEE, per germline. There are 16 residues in the CDR3. V was cut by 0 bases and J by 0 bases, with 12 bases left in between. CDR3 sequence reads: CASSLGAGLTNYGYTF. Written as DNA, the CDR3 is TGTGCCAGCAGCTTGGGGGCTGGGTTGACTAACTATGGCTACACCTTC.

The gene calls are TRBV7-9 and TRBJ1-4; a possible D gene is TRBD1 (5 bases). Germline assignment: CDR1 SEHNR and CDR2 FQNEAQ (reference sequence). The V gene lost 5 bases and the J gene lost 0 bases, with 10 bases spanning the gap. There are 15 residues in the CDR3. CDR3 residues: CASSTFRATNEKLFF. In nucleotides, the CDR3 is TGTGCCAGCAGCACGTTCAGGGCAACTAATGAAAAACTGTTTTTT.

This chain uses TRBV5-8 with TRBJ2-3; D is possibly TRBD1 (6 bases). The germline V and J ends were trimmed by 2 bases and 2 bases, with 12 bases remaining between them. Germline CDR1 reads SGHTS; CDR2 reads YDEGEE. The CDR3 runs to 15 residues. The CDR3 here is CASSFDRDNTDTQYF. The CDR3 DNA reads as TGTGCCAGCAGCTTCGATCGGGACAACACAGATACGCAGTATTTT.

The chain employs TRBV9 and TRBJ1-5; D uncertain. V gave up 2 bases and J gave up 0 bases, with 15 bases separating them. CDR3 length equals 17 residues. The germline CDR1 and CDR2 sequences are SGDLS and YYNGEE. CDR3 coding DNA: TGTGCCAGCAGCGTCGGGGAAGGAGGCTTTAGCAATCAGCCCCAGCATTTT. This translates into CASSVGEGGFSNQPQHF. Full variable domain (missing parts from reference TRBV9 and TRBJ1-5): DSGVTQTPKHLITATGQRVTLRCSPRSGDLSVYWYQQSLDQGLQFLIQYYNGEERAKGNILERFSAQQFPDLHSELNLSSLELGDSALYFCASSVGEGGFSNQPQHFGDGTRLSIL.

The chain links TRBV9 to TRBJ1-1; D gene ambiguous. The CDR3 loop spans 13 amino acids. CDR1 and CDR2 (germline): SGDLS, YYNGEE. Deletions cut 3 bases from V and 3 bases from J, with 9 bases between. CDR3 amino acids: CASSGEAHTEAFF. The CDR3 DNA follows: TGTGCCAGCAGCGGCGAGGCGCACACTGAAGCTTTCTTT.

The V gene is TRBV27, the J gene TRBJ1-5; TRBD1 agrees at 12 bases. The V segment lost 3 bases and the J segment 6 bases; nucleotides outside the gene matches: 3. CDR1 and CDR2 (germline): MNHEY, SMNVEV (reference sequence). CDR3 length: 15 residues. CDR3 amino acids: CASSFGTGGSQPQHF. The DNA for the CDR3 is TGTGCCAGCAGTTTTGGGACAGGGGGCAGTCAGCCCCAGCATTTT.

CDR3 loop: CASSKRTATDTQYF. CDR3 DNA: TGTGCCAGCAGCAAGAGGACTGCCACAGATACGCAGTATTTT. The rearrangement joins TRBV7-9 to TRBJ2-3, with D possibly being TRBD2 (5 bases). Germline CDR1 reads SEHNR; CDR2 reads FQNEAQ (reference sequence). V lost 5 bases and J 2 bases, leaving 11 bases between the germline ends. The CDR3 is 14 residues long.

The chain uses TRBV5-8 and TRBJ2-7, with 12 bases that match TRBD2. J was trimmed by 2 bases and V by 5 bases; bases with no gene match: 17. Germline loops: CDR1 SGHTS, CDR2 YDEGEE. This CDR3 comprises 19 residues. The CDR3 loop reads CASRRTSLAGGYRAYEQYF. CDR3 in DNA: TGTGCCAGCAGAAGAACCAGCCTAGCGGGGGGGTACCGAGCCTACGAGCAGTACTTC.

The chain has TRBV5-1 and TRBJ2-2; the match to TRBD1 covers 9 bases. The CDR3 has 16 amino acids. J lost 2 bases, V lost 3 bases, and 5 bases had no gene match. Germline V gives CDR1 SGHRS, CDR2 YFSETQ. As DNA, the CDR3 is TGCGCCAGCAGCTGGGGGACAGGGTCCAACACCGGGGAGCTGTTTTTT. Translation: CASSWGTGSNTGELFF.

The rearrangement joins TRBV2 to TRBJ2-5, with 7 bases matching TRBD1. The CDR3 runs 14 residues. Germline CDR1 SNHLY, CDR2 FYNNEI. The junction had 8 bases not matched to a gene; V was cut back by 6 bases and J by 4 bases. CDR3 sequence reads: CASSLEGAGETQYF. CDR3 nucleotides: TGTGCCAGCAGCCTTGAGGGGGCCGGAGAGACCCAGTACTTC.

The rearrangement joins TRBV5-4 to TRBJ2-2; TRBD2 might be the D (6 bases). The CDR3 sequence is 16 residues long. The germline V gene has CDR1 SGHNT and CDR2 YYREEE (reference sequence). V lost 6 bases and J lost 3, with 18 bases in between. CDR3 in DNA: TGTGCCAGCACCCGGGCCGGGGGATTGGACACCGGGGAGCTGTTTTTT. Amino acid sequence: CASTRAGGLDTGELFF.

The chain combines TRBV6-6 with TRBJ2-3; 12 bases line up with TRBD2. The CDR3 has 16 amino acids. Germline CDR1 MNHNY, CDR2 SVGAGI (reference sequence). J lost 2 bases, V lost 5 bases, and 5 bases had no gene match. The CDR3 loop is CASSRTSGAFTDTQYF. The CDR3 nucleotides are TGTGCCAGCAGTAGGACTAGCGGGGCTTTCACAGATACGCAGTATTTT.

In nucleotides, the CDR3 is TGTGCCAGCAGTTCTCAGGGGAGCGAGCAGTACTTC. Its protein is CASSSQGSEQYF. V is TRBV25-1 and J is TRBJ2-7; a possible D gene is TRBD1 (6 bases). CDR1 and CDR2 from the germline V gene are MGHDK and SYGVNS. Deletions cut 5 bases from V and 6 bases from J, with 11 bases between. The CDR3 runs to 12 residues.

V is TRBV5-6 and J is TRBJ2-1; 7 nucleotides match TRBD2. The CDR3 loop spans 17 amino acids. From germline, CDR1 is SGHDT and CDR2 YYEEEE. Germline trimming cut 0 bases from V and 0 bases from J; bases unmatched to any gene: 6. CDR3 sequence (DNA): TGTGCCAGCAGCTTGGTTGCGGGAGTAAGCTCCTACAATGAGCAGTTCTTC. Translation gives CASSLVAGVSSYNEQFF.

The CDR3 reads CASSSTRGEAFF. Written as DNA, the CDR3 is TGTGCCAGCAGTTCGACCAGGGGCGAAGCTTTCTTT. The chain recombines TRBV27 with TRBJ1-1; a possible D gene is TRBD1 (6 bases). Germline lookup yields CDR1 MNHEY and CDR2 SMNVEV (reference sequence). The ends were cut back, 4 bases at V and 8 bases at J, with 11 bases in the middle. The CDR3 extends over 12 amino acids.

The chain couples TRBV5-1 to TRBJ2-1; D call uncertain. CDR1 is SGHRS and CDR2 is YFSETQ in the germline V gene. Trimming stripped 5 bases from V and 0 bases from J, with 9 bases between. The CDR3 has 14 residues. The CDR3 DNA sequence: TGCGCCAGCAGACTATTGAGCTCCTACAATGAGCAGTTCTTC. Protein: CASRLLSSYNEQFF.

The genes are TRBV11-2 and TRBJ2-5, with D perhaps TRBD2 (5 bases). The germline V gene encodes CDR1 SGHAT and CDR2 FQNNGV. This CDR3 has 13 residues. The germline V and J ends were trimmed by 1 base and 3 bases, with 6 bases remaining between them. The CDR3, as DNA: TGTGCCAGCAGCTTAGGGGAGAAAGAGACCCAGTACTTC. Its protein product is CASSLGEKETQYF.

The genes are TRBV6-5 and TRBJ1-1; possibly TRBD1 for D (5 bases). The germline gives CDR1 MNHEY, CDR2 SVGAGI. Trimming left V 1 base short and J 11 bases short, with 11 bases between. This CDR3 spans 12 amino acids. The DNA of the CDR3 is TGTGCCAGCAGTTACTTGGGGCGGCGCGCTTTCTTT. It yields the protein CASSYLGRRAFF.

As regards this clone: One end of the junction varies from germline; a read error may be responsible. This chain links TRBV13 with TRBJ1-5, with 7 bases identical to TRBD1. The CDR3 totals 16 residues. Germline V gene sequence: CDR1 PRHDT, CDR2 FYEKMQ (reference sequence). CDR3 sequence reads: CASSLGPGGGNQPQHF. CDR3 DNA: TGTGCCAGCAGCTTAGGGCCTGGAGGGGGCAACCAGCCCCAGCATTTT.

This chain joins TRBV11-3 and TRBJ2-7; 8 positions agree with TRBD1. V shed 6 bases and J 0 bases; nucleotides not matched to a gene: 10. This CDR3 region has 16 residues. The germline V gene has CDR1 SGHNT and CDR2 YENEEA. CDR3 bases: TGTGCCAGCAGTGGTGCAACAGGGGGGAGCTCCTACGAGCAGTACTTC. Translating gives CASSGATGGSSYEQYF.

DNA for the CDR3: TGTGCCAGCAGTTACTCGCTCAGGACTGAAGCTTTCTTT. It translates to CASSYSLRTEAFF. The chain has TRBV6-5 and TRBJ1-1; D remains unclear. The ends were cut back, 0 bases at V and 5 bases at J, with 7 bases in the middle. The CDR3 spans 13 residues. Germline-derived CDR1 and CDR2 are MNHEY and SVGAGI.

V is TRBV25-1 and J is TRBJ1-2; TRBD1 is a possible D gene (6 bases). Germline CDR1 MGHDK, CDR2 SYGVNS. This CDR3 has 12 amino acids. V was trimmed by 5 bases and J by 8 bases, leaving 12 bases between them. CDR3 in amino acids: CASSPPGEGYTF. In nucleotides, the CDR3 is TGTGCCAGCAGTCCCCCAGGGGAAGGCTACACCTTC.

The genes are TRBV29-1 and TRBJ2-1, with TRBD2 matching over 11 bases. The junction had 3 bases not matched to a gene; V was cut back by 7 bases and J by 4 bases. The CDR3 is 13 amino acids. In germline, CDR1 is SQVTM, CDR2 ANQGSEA. The CDR3 coding sequence is TGCAGCGCTGGACTAGCGGGTTACAATGAGCAGTTCTTC. This codes for CSAGLAGYNEQFF.

This clone was observed once. The chain is built from TRBV5-4 and TRBJ2-1, with D unresolved. V lost 8 bases, J lost 4 bases, and 7 bases lay in between. The CDR3 runs to 11 residues. Germline V gene data show CDR1 as SGHNT and CDR2 as YYREEE (reference sequence). CDR3 sequence reads: CASSYYNEQFF. The CDR3 nucleotides are TGTGCCAGTAGTTATTACAATGAGCAGTTCTTC.

The chain uses TRBV2 and TRBJ2-5, with D unclear. V dropped 5 bases and J dropped 1 base, with 8 bases sitting between them. The CDR3 spans 13 residues. CDR1 is SNHLY and CDR2 is FYNNEI in the germline V gene. The CDR3 reads CASSYSLQETQYF. The CDR3 region has the DNA TGTGCCAGCAGTTACAGTCTCCAAGAGACCCAGTACTTC.

This chain connects TRBV7-3 to TRBJ1-1; D not resolved. Germline V gene data show CDR1 as SGHTA and CDR2 as FQGTGA. Trimming took 5 bases from V and 2 from J, leaving 9 bases between them. This CDR3 spans 13 amino acids. DNA for the CDR3: TGTGCCAGCAGCAAGACACTTAACACTGAAGCTTTCTTT. It is translated as CASSKTLNTEAFF.

The gene calls are TRBV6-2 or TRBV6-3 and TRBJ1-2, with no clear D. Germline V CDR1 and CDR2: MNHEY, SVGEGT. This CDR3 comprises 13 residues. Deletions cut 2 bases from V and 4 bases from J, with 8 bases between. CDR3 coding DNA: TGTGCCAGCAGTTACGGTAACATCTATGGCTACACCTTC. Amino acids: CASSYGNIYGYTF.

The chain is built from TRBV6-5 and TRBJ1-1; D may be TRBD1 (5 bases). V was cut by 1 base and J by 4 bases, with 10 bases left in between. This CDR3 has 14 amino acids. The germline gives CDR1 MNHEY, CDR2 SVGAGI. CDR3 sequence reads: CASSYWGHTTEAFF. The CDR3 coding sequence is TGTGCCAGCAGTTACTGGGGCCATACCACTGAAGCTTTCTTT.